This T cell receptor (beta chain) is drawn from a study of early T cells in non-severe SARS-CoV-2 infection. There are a few counts of this clonotype. Tagging with unique molecular identifiers was applied to individual cDNA molecules. TCRdb itself ran the 5' RACE reads through MiXCR, one entry per CDR3 protein. The data contain about 59,000 distinct CDR3 sequences, over 10% of them singletons. V shed 2 bases, J shed 4 bases, and the junction held 1 base outside the gene matches. The CDR3 loop spans 14 amino acids. Germline CDR1 reads MDHEN; CDR2 reads SYDVKM. The chain combines TRBV28 with TRBJ2-2; 7 bases match TRBD1. Sequenced material: whole blood. The TCR comes from an adult who was a healthcare worker with PCR-confirmed SARS-CoV-2 infection or an uninfected control (not recorded which). CDR3 region: CASSLRQGTGELFF. CDR3 bases: TGTGCCAGCAGTTTACGACAGGGCACCGGGGAGCTGTTTTTT.